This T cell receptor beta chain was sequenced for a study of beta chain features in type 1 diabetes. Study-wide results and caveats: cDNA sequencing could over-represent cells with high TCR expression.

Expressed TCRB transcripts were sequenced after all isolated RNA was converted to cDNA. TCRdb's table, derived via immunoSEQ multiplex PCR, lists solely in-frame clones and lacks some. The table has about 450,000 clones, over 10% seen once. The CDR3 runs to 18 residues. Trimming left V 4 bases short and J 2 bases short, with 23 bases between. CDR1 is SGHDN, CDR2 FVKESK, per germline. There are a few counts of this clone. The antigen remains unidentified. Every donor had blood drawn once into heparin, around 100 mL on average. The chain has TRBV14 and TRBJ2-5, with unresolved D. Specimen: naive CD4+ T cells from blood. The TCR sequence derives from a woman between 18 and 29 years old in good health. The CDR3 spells CASSPGGVARRPQETQYF. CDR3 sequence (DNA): TGTGCCAGCAGCCCTGGTGGGGTGGCTAGACGCCCTCAAGAGACCCAGTACTTC.